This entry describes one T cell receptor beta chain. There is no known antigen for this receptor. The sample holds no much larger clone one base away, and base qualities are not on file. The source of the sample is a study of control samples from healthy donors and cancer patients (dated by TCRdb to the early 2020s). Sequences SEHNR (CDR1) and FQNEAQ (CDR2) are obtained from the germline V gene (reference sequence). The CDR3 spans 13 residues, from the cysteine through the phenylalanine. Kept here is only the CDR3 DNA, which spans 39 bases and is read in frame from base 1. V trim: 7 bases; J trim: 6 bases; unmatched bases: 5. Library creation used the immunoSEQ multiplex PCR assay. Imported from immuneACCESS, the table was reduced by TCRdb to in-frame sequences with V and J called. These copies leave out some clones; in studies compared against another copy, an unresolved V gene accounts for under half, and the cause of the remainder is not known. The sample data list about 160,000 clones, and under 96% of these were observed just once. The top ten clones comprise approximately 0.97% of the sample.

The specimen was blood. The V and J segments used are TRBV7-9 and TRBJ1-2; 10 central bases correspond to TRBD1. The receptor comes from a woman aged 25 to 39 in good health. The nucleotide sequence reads TGTGCCAGCACCGTGACAGGGGGCCATGGCTACACCTTC. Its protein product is CASTVTGGHGYTF.